A single sample is the source of the 4 T cell receptor beta chains below, sequenced in a study of T cells in women clearing cervical HPV infection. The repertoire was sequenced with immunoSEQ multiplex PCR; TCRdb's copy has only in-frame clones and lacks some. Seen in this sample are 31,000 or so clones; the ten most common clones hold 6.5% to 8%. The sequenced material came from blood buffy coat. The receptors here all came from a woman aged 18 to 75 with a cervical HPV16 infection that either progressed to CIN3+ or cleared (not recorded which).

Comments on this clone: One junction end does not reproduce the germline sequence, and a read error may be involved. The CDR3 end falls 3 residues outside the read, so it is completed with the germline J gene. The chain uses TRBV4-2 and TRBJ2-5; 8 bases are shared with TRBD2. Germline CDR1 and CDR2: LGHNA and YNFKEQ. The length of the CDR3 is 15 residues. Here the CDR3 reads CASSQGTRGVGTQYF. The CDR3 DNA, read in part, is TGCGCCAGCAGCCAAGGGACTAGAGGAGTTGGGACC.

On this clone: Read data end 3 residues before the CDR3 end; the end is taken from the germline J gene. The rearrangement links TRBV7-8 to TRBJ1-2; 10 bases agree with TRBD1. Trimming took 5 bases from V and 5 from J; bases not matched to a gene: 2. CDR1 and CDR2 from the germline V gene are SGHVS and FQNEAQ. The CDR3 contains 13 residues. CDR3 sequence reads: CASSRTGGYGYTF. The CDR3 bases that were read are TGTGCCAGCAGCAGGACAGGGGGTTATGGC.

Measured by frequency, this clone is medium-sized. The CDR3 end is not reached by the read, which stops 3 residues before it; the germline J gene fills it in. This chain uses TRBV7-3 with TRBJ2-3; 10 bases map to TRBD2. Germline trimming cut 5 bases from V and 4 bases from J; bases unmatched to any gene: 9. The CDR3 extends over 16 amino acids. Germline loops: CDR1 SGHTA, CDR2 FQGTGA. The CDR3 here is CASSVSSGSGSDTQYF. Partial CDR3 DNA: TGTGCCAGCAGCGTCTCTAGCGGGAGTGGTTCAGATACG.

CDR3 DNA, as far as it was read: TGTGCCATCAGTGGAGGGTTTAATGAAAAA. Encoded protein: CAISGGFNEK. The full CDR3 sequence reads CAISGGFNEKLFF. J is TRBJ1-4 and V is TRBV10-3; no firm D call. The read falls 3 residues short of the CDR3 end, and the missing part is taken from the germline J gene. The CDR3 is made up of 13 amino acids. V lost 4 bases and J lost 4, with 7 bases in between. Germline values: CDR1 ENHRY, CDR2 SYGVKD.